Shown below are 13 T cell receptor beta chains from a single sample sequenced in a study of OX40 agonist ivuxolimab in advanced cancers. The data were produced by immunoSEQ multiplex PCR, yet TCRdb's version contains in-frame clones alone and is incomplete. The table has 50,000 to 80,000 clones, less than 95% seen once; the top ten hold 0.44%. Source: CD4+ or CD8+ T cells sorted from blood, taken in a trial of the OX40 agonist ivuxolimab. These receptor sequences come from an adult with an advanced solid tumor such as melanoma, head and neck, liver or kidney cancer.

The chain is built from TRBV29-1 and TRBJ1-4; D uncertain. Trimming stripped 3 bases from V and 4 bases from J, with 12 bases between. The CDR3 contains 14 residues. CDR1 and CDR2 from the germline V gene are SQVTM and ANQGSEA. The DNA for the CDR3 is TGCAGCGTTGAGGTTGGACTGCATAATGAAAAACTGTTTTTT. Its protein product is CSVEVGLHNEKLFF.

The chain recombines TRBV12-5 with TRBJ2-1, with D tentatively TRBD1 (5 bases). This CDR3 is 16 amino acids long. The V and J ends lost 2 bases and 3 bases respectively, with 14 bases between them. Per the germline V gene, CDR1 is LGHNT and CDR2 is FRNRAP. In DNA form, the CDR3 reads TGTGCTAGTGGTTTGACCCTGGACATCCTCTACAATGAGCAGTTCTTC. Its translation: CASGLTLDILYNEQFF.

The V gene is TRBV4-1, the J gene TRBJ2-3; D may be TRBD2 (5 bases). The ends were cut back, 0 bases at V and 0 bases at J, with 10 bases in the middle. Germline V gene data show CDR1 as MGHRA and CDR2 as YSYEKL. The CDR3 is 16 residues long. CDR3 sequence: CASSQDSAASTDTQYF. CDR3 nucleotide sequence: TGCGCCAGCAGCCAAGATAGCGCGGCAAGCACAGATACGCAGTATTTT.

The chain combines TRBV7-2 with TRBJ2-1, with 7 nucleotides matching TRBD2. The germline V gene has CDR1 SGHTA and CDR2 FQGNSA. The CDR3 totals 13 residues. The J segment lost 5 bases and the V segment lost 3 bases, leaving 1 base of the junction unmatched. CDR3 region: CASSFGTNNEQFF. For the CDR3, the DNA is TGTGCCAGCAGCTTCGGGACTAACAATGAGCAGTTCTTC.

The table lists this clone with a count of one. The chain is built from TRBV14 and TRBJ2-2; the D is unclear. Germline V gene sequence: CDR1 SGHDN, CDR2 FVKESK. The CDR3 is 19 residues long. Trimming took off 0 bases at V and 5 bases at J, with 22 bases between the two ends. Here the CDR3 DNA reads TGTGCCAGCAGCCAAGATAGGTGGAGATGGAAGAGTAGTACCGGGGAGCTGTTTTTT. Translating it yields CASSQDRWRWKSSTGELFF.

The chain couples TRBV21-1 to TRBJ2-3; TRBD2, the table's D call, lacks a check against the DNA. TRBV21-1 is a pseudogene segment. CDR3 length equals 14 residues. The CDR3 sequence: CARTSGENTDTQYF. Here the CDR3 DNA reads TGTGCCAGAACTAGCGGGGAGAACACAGATACGCAGTATTTT.

The rearrangement uses TRBV11-2 and TRBJ2-7; 8 bases map to TRBD2. This CDR3 has 15 residues. With 5 bases clipped from V and 6 bases from J, the junction kept 12 bases outside the gene matches. Germline CDR1 and CDR2: SGHAT and FQNNGV. CDR3 region: CASSVGLAGGVEQYF. The CDR3, as DNA: TGTGCCAGCAGCGTTGGTTTGGCGGGAGGAGTCGAGCAGTACTTC. Drawing the rest from reference TRBV11-2 and TRBJ2-7, the complete variable domain is EAGVAQSPRYKIIEKRQSVAFWCNPISGHATLYWYQQILGQGPKLLIQFQNNGVVDDSQLPKDRFSAERLKGVDSTLKIQPAKLEDSAVYLCASSVGLAGGVEQYFGPGTRLTVT.

This sequence joins TRBV5-4 and TRBJ2-1; possibly TRBD1 or TRBD2 for D (6 bases each). The germline gives CDR1 SGHNT, CDR2 YYREEE (reference sequence). The CDR3 contains 15 residues. V was shortened by 0 bases and J by 4 bases, with 11 bases between the two germline ends. This CDR3 reads CASSLAGGQYNEQFF. The DNA for the CDR3 is TGTGCCAGCAGCTTGGCCGGGGGACAATACAATGAGCAGTTCTTC.

The chain combines TRBV4-3 with TRBJ1-2; D unclear. This CDR3 comprises 13 residues. The germline CDR1 and CDR2 sequences are LGHNA and YSLEER. Trimming shortened V by 0 bases and J by 7 bases, and 9 bases separated the two germline ends. The CDR3 DNA is TGCGCCAGCAGCCAAGACGCGGGGTTTGGCTACACCTTC. This codes for CASSQDAGFGYTF.

The chain links TRBV27 to TRBJ2-1, with TRBD2 identical over 13 bases. J gave up 3 bases and V 2 bases, and 7 bases lay outside the gene matches. This CDR3 is built from 18 residues. Per germline, CDR1 MNHEY and CDR2 SMNVEV (reference sequence). The CDR3 coding sequence is TGTGCCAGCAGTTTAGGGCGGACTAGCGGGAGATACTACAATGAGCAGTTCTTC. Amino acids: CASSLGRTSGRYYNEQFF.

This clone was seen more than once but under ten times. The chain links TRBV18 to TRBJ1-2; weak D call: TRBD1 (6 bases). The CDR3 is made up of 16 amino acids. Germline V CDR1 and CDR2: KGHSH, LQKENI. V was cut by 6 bases and J by 6 bases, with 23 bases left in between. The CDR3 here is CASSPATGILRDGYTF. The CDR3 DNA follows: TGTGCCAGCTCGCCGGCCACAGGGATATTACGGGATGGCTACACCTTC.

This chain uses TRBV6-5 with TRBJ2-5; D may be TRBD2 (5 bases). CDR1 is MNHEY, CDR2 SVGAGI, per germline. The CDR3 contains 15 residues. Trimming took off 5 bases at V and 5 bases at J, with 18 bases between the two ends. CDR3 in DNA: TGTGCCAGCAGTCGCATCCCGGTTAGAGGGGAGACCCAGTACTTC. This translates into CASSRIPVRGETQYF.

This chain joins TRBV29-1 and TRBJ1-1; perhaps TRBD1 as D (6 bases). Germline loops: CDR1 SQVTM, CDR2 ANQGSEA. The CDR3 spans 12 residues. V lost 5 bases and J lost 0, with 7 bases in between. The CDR3: CSVRTVNTEAFF. DNA of the CDR3: TGCAGCGTTCGGACAGTGAACACTGAAGCTTTCTTT.